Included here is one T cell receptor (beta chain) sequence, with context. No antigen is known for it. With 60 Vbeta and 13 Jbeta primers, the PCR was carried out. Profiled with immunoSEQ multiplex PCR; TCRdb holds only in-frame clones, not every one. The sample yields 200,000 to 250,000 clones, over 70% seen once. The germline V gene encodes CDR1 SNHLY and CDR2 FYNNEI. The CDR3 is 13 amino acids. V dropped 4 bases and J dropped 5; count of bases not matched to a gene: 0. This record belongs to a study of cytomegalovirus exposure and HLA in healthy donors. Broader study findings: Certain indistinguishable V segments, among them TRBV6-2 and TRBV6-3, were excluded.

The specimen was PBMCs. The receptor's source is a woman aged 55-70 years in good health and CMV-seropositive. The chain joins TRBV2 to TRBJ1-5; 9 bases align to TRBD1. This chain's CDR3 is CASSGTGDQPQHF. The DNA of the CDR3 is TGTGCCAGCAGTGGGACAGGGGATCAGCCCCAGCATTTT.